This T cell receptor beta chain stems from a study of T cell responses to AZD1222 COVID-19 vaccine. General study findings and limits: AZD1222 recipients seropositive at baseline numbered only 5 or 6. Nearly half of spike-specific TCRs reportedly target variant regions that are unmutated in the B.1.351 and B.1.1.7 variants. Spike-specific TCRs gained breadth and depth after people received two AZD1222 doses. No day 14 peak samples; only post-peak repertoires were characterized.

This CDR3 is built from 15 residues. Germline assignment: CDR1 MGHRA and CDR2 YSYEKL. V shed 1 base and J shed 0 bases, with 10 bases lying between them. Comment on this clone: Its target is unknown.

Some clones are missing from TCRdb's copy, which holds only in-frame ones; the method was immunoSEQ multiplex PCR. This table holds some 130,000 clones, around 84% found once. This specimen was peripheral blood, taken on day 0 of AZD1222 vaccination. This chain connects TRBV4-1 to TRBJ2-7; D gene unclear. The sequence derives from an adult in good health. The CDR3 protein is CASSQGTFSSYEQYF. The CDR3 bases are TGCGCCAGCAGCCAAGGGACGTTCAGCTCCTACGAGCAGTACTTC.